This T cell receptor beta chain was sequenced for a study of blood T cell repertoires in COVID-19. Study in general: The United States, Italy and Spain supplied acute and convalescent COVID-19 samples. PBMCs, B-cell-depleted T cells, or T cells were the source of the cDNA or gDNA that made up the material.

Participants came from some 26 US areas, aged about 18 to 100 years. Membership in each cohort depended on participant-reported clinical history. V shed 3 bases, J shed 2 bases, and the junction held 11 bases outside the gene matches. Germline CDR1 reads SNHLY; CDR2 reads FYNNEI. This CDR3 has 18 residues. Clones were read by immunoSEQ multiplex PCR, and TCRdb kept only the in-frame ones, dropping some. The sample records about 400,000 clones, around 90% being singletons. V gene TRBV2 combines with J gene TRBJ2-3, with 10 bases that match TRBD2. The source is a woman aged 40 to 50 with acute COVID-19. Sequencing was done on a sample of PBMCs or T cells enriched from blood (not recorded which). The CDR3 sequence: CASSEGAASGGDTDTQYF. In nucleotides, the CDR3 is TGTGCCAGCAGTGAGGGGGCGGCTAGCGGGGGAGACACAGATACGCAGTATTTT.